This T cell receptor beta chain was documented in a study of blood T cell repertoires in COVID-19. Study overall: Acute and convalescent COVID-19 samples came from the United States, Italy and Spain. T cells, B-cell-depleted T cells, or PBMCs provided the cDNA or gDNA that served as material.

Data came from immunoSEQ multiplex PCR; TCRdb stores just in-frame clones and leaves some out. The table records roughly 190,000 clones, more than 75% of them present only once. The CDR3 is 14 amino acids. V shed 5 bases, J shed 3 bases, and the junction held 3 bases outside the gene matches. Per the germline V gene, CDR1 is SGHDN and CDR2 is FVKESK. The chain links TRBV14 to TRBJ2-5, with 10 positions matching TRBD1. The material sequenced was peripheral blood. The clonotype was recovered from a human donor in a cohort sampled during active COVID-19. The CDR3 region has the DNA TGTGCCAGCAGCGACGGACAGGGGGAAGAGACCCAGTACTTC. It is translated as CASSDGQGEETQYF.